This TCR beta chain came from a study of beta chain features in type 1 diabetes. General observations from the study: TCRB CDR3s were moderately but significantly shorter in Type 1 diabetes patients in all four CD4+ subsets. Amplification by PCR could prefer shorter templates, with the same effect in patients and controls.

Reverse transcribing all isolated RNA meant expressed TCRB transcripts were sequenced. Sequencing used immunoSEQ multiplex PCR; TCRdb keeps in-frame clones, though not all of them. In the table there are some 900,000 clones, 17% of which are singletons. With respect to this clone: No antigen is known for it.

The CDR3 sequence is 20 residues long. Looked up from germline, CDR1 is SNHLY and CDR2 is FYNNEI. The junction had 21 bases not matched to a gene; V was cut back by 5 bases and J by 1 base. Sequenced input: naive CD4+ T cells from blood. The receptor's source is a woman younger than 35 in good health. This sequence joins TRBV2 and TRBJ1-2, with TRBD1 matching over 8 bases. The CDR3 sequence is CASSRTGYGKPSLVNYGYTF. The DNA of the CDR3 is TGTGCCAGCAGTAGGACAGGGTACGGAAAACCATCTTTAGTTAACTATGGCTACACCTTC.